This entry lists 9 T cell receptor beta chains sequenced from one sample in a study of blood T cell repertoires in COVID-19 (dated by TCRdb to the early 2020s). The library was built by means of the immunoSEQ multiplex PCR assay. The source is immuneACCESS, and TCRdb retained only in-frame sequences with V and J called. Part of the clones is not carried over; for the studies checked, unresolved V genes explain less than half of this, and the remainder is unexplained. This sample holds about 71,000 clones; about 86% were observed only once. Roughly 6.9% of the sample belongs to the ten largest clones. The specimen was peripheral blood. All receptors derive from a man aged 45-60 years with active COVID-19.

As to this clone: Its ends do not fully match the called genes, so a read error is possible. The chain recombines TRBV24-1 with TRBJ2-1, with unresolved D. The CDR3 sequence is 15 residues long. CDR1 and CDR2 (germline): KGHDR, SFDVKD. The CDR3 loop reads CATSGLMGSNNEQFF. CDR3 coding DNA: TGTGCCACCAGTGGTTTGATGGGCAGTAACAATGAGCAGTTCTTC.

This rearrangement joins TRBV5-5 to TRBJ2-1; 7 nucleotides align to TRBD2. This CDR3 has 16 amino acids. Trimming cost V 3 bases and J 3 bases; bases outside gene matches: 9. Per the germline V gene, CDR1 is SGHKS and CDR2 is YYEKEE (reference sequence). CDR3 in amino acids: CASSSVPASGYNEQFF. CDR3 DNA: TGTGCCAGCAGCTCTGTCCCGGCTAGCGGCTACAATGAGCAGTTCTTC.

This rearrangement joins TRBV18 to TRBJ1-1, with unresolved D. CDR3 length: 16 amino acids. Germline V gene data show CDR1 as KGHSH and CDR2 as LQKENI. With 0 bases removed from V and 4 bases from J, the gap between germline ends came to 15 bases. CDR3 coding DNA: TGTGCCAGCTCACCACCGGGCAGAACTTTTGGCACTGAAGCTTTCTTT. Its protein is CASSPPGRTFGTEAFF.

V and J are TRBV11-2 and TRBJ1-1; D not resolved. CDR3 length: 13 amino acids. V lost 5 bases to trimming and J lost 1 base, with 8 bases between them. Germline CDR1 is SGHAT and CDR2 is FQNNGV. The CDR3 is CASSVKWNTEAFF. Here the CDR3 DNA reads TGTGCCAGCAGCGTTAAATGGAACACTGAAGCTTTCTTT.

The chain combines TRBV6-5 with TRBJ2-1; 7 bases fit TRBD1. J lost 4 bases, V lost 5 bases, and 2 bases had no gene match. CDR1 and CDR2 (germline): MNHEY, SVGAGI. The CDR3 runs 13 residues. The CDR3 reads CASSLTGYNEQFF. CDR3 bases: TGTGCCAGCAGTCTGACAGGGTACAATGAGCAGTTCTTC.

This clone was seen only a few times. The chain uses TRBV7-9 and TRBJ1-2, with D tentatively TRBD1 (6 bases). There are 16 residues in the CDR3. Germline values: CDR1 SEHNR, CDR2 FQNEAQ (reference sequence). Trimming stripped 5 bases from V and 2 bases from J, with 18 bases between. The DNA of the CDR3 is TGTGCCAGCAGCGTGGTGGAGGACAGAGAAAACTATGGCTACACCTTC. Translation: CASSVVEDRENYGYTF.

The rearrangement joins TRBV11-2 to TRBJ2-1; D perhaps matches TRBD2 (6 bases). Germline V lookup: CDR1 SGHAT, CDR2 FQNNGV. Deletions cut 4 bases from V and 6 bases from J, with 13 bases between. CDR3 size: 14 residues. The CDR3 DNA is TGTGCCAGCAGCTCGACTAGAAGGGGCAATGAGCAGTTCTTC. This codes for CASSSTRRGNEQFF.

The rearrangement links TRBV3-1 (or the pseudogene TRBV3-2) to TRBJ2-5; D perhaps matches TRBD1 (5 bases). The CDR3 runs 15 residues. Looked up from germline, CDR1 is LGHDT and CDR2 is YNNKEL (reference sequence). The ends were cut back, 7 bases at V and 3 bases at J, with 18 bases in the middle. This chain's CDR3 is CASTRLDSRKETQYF. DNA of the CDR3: TGTGCCAGCACCCGTCTAGACAGTCGAAAAGAGACCCAGTACTTC.

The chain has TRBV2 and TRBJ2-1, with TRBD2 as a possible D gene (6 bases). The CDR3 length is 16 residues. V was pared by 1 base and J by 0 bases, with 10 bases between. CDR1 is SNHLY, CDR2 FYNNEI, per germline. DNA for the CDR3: TGTGCCAGCAGTGAAGAGGCGGGATTCTCCTACAATGAGCAGTTCTTC. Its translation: CASSEEAGFSYNEQFF.